The clone carrying this T cell receptor (beta chain) has only one observation. The antigen remains unidentified. Using its own MiXCR run on the RACE reads, TCRdb lists one record per CDR3 protein. The table has 110,000 to 150,000 distinct CDR3 sequences, about 12% seen once. This entry belongs to a study of human T cells and chemical hapten exposure. The study's findings and limits: Counts of TCRs above 1 in 1000 frequency stayed unchanged with DPC sensitization. Correlating positively with patch test score were the PT1 expanded TCR counts.

Time point denoted: patch test 2, 6 weeks after DPC sensitization. Treatment described: therapeutic diphenylcyclopropenone sensitization with weekly scalp DPC. Every patch test was put on after a blood sample was taken. Each donor was an alopecia patient between 18 and 70 years of age who qualified for DPC. The V end was cut by 0 bases, the J end by 4 bases, with 16 bases between. The germline V gene encodes CDR1 SGDLS and CDR2 YYNGEE. This CDR3 has 16 residues. The TCR comes from a woman in her forties or fifties with alopecia areata. Some clones in this sample may be carry-over from other donors' samples. The sequences come from whole blood, collected in connection with sensitization to the hapten diphenylcyclopropenone (DPC). The chain carries TRBV9 and TRBJ2-5; D is possibly TRBD1 or TRBD2 (6 bases each). CDR3 amino acids: CASSVGLGGLRETQYF. In DNA form, the CDR3 reads TGTGCCAGCAGCGTAGGTCTTGGGGGGCTACGAGAGACCCAGTACTTC.